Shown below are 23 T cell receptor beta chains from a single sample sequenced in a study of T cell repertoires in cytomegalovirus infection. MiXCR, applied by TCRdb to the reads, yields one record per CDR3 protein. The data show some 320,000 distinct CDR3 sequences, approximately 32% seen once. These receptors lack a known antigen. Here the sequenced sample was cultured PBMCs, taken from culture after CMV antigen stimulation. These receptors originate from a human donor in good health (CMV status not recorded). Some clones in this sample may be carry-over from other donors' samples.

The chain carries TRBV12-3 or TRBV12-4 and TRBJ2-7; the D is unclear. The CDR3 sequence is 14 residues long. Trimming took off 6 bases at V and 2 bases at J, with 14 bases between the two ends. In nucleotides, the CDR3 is TGTGCCAGCAGCTCGGACCGACCTCCCTACGAGCAGTACTTC. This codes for CASSSDRPPYEQYF.

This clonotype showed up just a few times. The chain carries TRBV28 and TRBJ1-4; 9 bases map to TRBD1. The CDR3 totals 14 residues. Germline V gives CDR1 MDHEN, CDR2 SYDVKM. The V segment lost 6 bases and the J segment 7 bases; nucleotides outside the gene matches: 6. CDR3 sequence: CASSLGQGGEKLFF. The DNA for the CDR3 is TGTGCCAGCAGCCTGGGACAGGGTGGTGAAAAACTGTTTTTT. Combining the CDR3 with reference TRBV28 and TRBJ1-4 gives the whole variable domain DVKVTQSSRYLVKRTGEKVFLECVQDMDHENMFWYRQDPGLGLRLIYFSYDVKMKEKGDIPEGYSVSREKKERFSLILESASTNQTSMYLCASSLGQGGEKLFFGSGTQLSVL.

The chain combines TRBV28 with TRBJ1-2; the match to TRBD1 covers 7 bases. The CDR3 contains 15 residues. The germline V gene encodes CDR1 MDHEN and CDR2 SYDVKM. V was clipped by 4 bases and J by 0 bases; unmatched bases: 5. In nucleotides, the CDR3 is TGTGCCAGCAGTTCCGGACAGGCCCCTAACTATGGCTACACCTTC. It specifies CASSSGQAPNYGYTF.

The CDR3 loop reads CASSARTGSYEQYF. Here the CDR3 DNA reads TGTGCCAGCAGCGCCCGGACAGGCTCCTACGAGCAGTACTTC. This chain uses TRBV9 with TRBJ2-7; TRBD1 matches 7 bases. Per germline, CDR1 SGDLS and CDR2 YYNGEE. CDR3 length: 14 amino acids. V lost 3 bases to trimming and J lost 0 bases; unmatched junction nucleotides: 3.

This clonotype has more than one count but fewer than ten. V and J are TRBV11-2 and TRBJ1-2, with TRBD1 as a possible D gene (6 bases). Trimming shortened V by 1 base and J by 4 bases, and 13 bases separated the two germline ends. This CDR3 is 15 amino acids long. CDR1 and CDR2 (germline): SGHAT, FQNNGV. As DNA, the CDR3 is TGTGCCAGCAGCTTAGGGGGGCAGGAAGCCTATGGCTACACCTTC. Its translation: CASSLGGQEAYGYTF.

In DNA form, the CDR3 reads TGTGCCAGCAGCGGACCCGGGACAGGGGGGAATGAGCAGTTCTTC. Its translation is CASSGPGTGGNEQFF. The rearrangement links TRBV14 to TRBJ2-1, with 11 bases that match TRBD1. CDR1 SGHDN and CDR2 FVKESK come from the germline V gene. The CDR3 has 15 amino acids. The V gene end was trimmed by 5 bases and the J gene end by 7 bases; junction bases not matched to a gene: 7. Drawing the rest from reference TRBV14 and TRBJ2-1, the complete variable domain is EAGVTQFPSHSVIEKGQTVTLRCDPISGHDNLYWYRRVMGKEIKFLLHFVKESKQDESGMPNNRFLAERTGGTYSTLKVQPAELEDSGVYFCASSGPGTGGNEQFFGPGTRLTVL.

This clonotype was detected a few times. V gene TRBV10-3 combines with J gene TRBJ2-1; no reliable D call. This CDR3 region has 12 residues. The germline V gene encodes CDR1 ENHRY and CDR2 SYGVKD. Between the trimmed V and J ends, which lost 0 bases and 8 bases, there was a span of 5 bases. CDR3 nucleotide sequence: TGTGCCATCAGTGAGTCAAGCGATGAGCAGTTCTTC. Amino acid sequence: CAISESSDEQFF.

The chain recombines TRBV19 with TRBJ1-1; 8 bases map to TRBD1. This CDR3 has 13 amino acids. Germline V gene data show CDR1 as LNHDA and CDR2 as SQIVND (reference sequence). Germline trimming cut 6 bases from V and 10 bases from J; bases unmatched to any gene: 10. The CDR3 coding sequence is TGTGCCAGTAGGGATGGACAGGGCGCAGTAGCTTTCTTT. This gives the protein CASRDGQGAVAFF.

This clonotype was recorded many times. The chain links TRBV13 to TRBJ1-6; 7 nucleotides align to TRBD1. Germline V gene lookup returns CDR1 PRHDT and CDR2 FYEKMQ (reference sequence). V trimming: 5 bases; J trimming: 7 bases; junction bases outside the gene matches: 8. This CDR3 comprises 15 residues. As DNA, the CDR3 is TGTGCCAGCAGCCGATACAGGGGCCCCAATTCACCCCTCCACTTT. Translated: CASSRYRGPNSPLHF.

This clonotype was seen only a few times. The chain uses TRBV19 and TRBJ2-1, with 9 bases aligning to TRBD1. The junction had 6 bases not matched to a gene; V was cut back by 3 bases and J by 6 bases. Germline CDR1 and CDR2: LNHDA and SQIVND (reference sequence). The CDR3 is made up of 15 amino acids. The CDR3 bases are TGTGCCAGTAGTATCCTGGACAGGGGCGGCAATGAGCAGTTCTTC. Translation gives CASSILDRGGNEQFF.

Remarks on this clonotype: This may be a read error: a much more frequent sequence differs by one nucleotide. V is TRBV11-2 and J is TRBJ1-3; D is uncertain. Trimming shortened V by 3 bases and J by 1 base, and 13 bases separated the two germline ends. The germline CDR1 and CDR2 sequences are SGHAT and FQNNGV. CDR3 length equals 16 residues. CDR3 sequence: CASSFLGEGSGNTIYF. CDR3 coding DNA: TGTGCCAGCAGCTTCCTCGGAGAGGGTTCTGGAAACACCATATATTTT.

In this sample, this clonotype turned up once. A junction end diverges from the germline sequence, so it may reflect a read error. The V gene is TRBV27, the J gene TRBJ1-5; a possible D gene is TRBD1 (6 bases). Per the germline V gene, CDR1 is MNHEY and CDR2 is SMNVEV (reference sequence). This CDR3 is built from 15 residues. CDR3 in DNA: TGTGCCAGCCGTTTATCCAGGACAGTCAATCAGCCCCAGCATTTT. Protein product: CASRLSRTVNQPQHF.

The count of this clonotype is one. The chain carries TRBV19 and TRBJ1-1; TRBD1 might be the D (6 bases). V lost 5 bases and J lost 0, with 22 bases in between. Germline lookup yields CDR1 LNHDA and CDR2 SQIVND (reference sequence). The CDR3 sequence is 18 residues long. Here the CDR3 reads CASSLLPGYRAMNTEAFF. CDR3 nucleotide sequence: TGTGCCAGTAGTCTCCTGCCGGGCTACAGGGCAATGAACACTGAAGCTTTCTTT.

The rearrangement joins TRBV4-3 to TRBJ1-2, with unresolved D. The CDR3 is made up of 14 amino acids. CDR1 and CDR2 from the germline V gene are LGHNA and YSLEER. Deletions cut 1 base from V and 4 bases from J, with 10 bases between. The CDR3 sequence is CASSQAGSIYGYTF. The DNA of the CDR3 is TGCGCCAGCAGCCAAGCTGGCAGCATCTATGGCTACACCTTC.

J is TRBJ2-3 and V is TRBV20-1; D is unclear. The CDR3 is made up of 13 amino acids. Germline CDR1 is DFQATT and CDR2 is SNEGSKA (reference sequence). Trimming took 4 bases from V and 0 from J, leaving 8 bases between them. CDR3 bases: TGCAGTGCTACTAAGGATAGCACAGATACGCAGTATTTT. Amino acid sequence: CSATKDSTDTQYF.

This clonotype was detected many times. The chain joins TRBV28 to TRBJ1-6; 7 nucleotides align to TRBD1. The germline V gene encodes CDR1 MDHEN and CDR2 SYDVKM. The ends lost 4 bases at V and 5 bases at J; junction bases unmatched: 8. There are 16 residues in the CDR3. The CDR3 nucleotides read TGTGCCAGCAGTTCCCAAGGGGGCTTAAATAATTCACCCCTCCACTTT. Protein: CASSSQGGLNNSPLHF.

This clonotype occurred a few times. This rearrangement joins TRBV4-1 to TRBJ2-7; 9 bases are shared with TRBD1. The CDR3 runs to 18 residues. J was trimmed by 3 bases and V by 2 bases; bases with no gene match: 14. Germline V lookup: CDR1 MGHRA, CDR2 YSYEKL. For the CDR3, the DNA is TGCGCCAGCAGCCAACCTACGGGACAGGGTATGAACGTCTACGAGCAGTACTTC. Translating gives CASSQPTGQGMNVYEQYF.

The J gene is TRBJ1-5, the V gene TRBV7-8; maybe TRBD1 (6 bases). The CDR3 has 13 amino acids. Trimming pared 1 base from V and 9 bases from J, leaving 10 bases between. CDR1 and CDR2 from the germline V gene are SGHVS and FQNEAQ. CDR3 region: CASSLEGETPQHF. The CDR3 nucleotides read TGTGCCAGCAGCTTAGAGGGGGAGACGCCCCAGCATTTT. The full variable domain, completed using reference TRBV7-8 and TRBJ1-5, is GAGVSQSPRYKVAKRGQDVALRCDPISGHVSLFWYQQALGQGPEFLTYFQNEAQLDKSGLPSDRFFAERPEGSVSTLKIQRTQQEDSAVYLCASSLEGETPQHFGDGTRLSIL.

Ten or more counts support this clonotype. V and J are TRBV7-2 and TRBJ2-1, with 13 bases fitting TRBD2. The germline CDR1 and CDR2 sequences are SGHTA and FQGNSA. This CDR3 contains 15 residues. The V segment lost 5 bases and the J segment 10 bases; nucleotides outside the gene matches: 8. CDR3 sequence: CASSPGTSGTWEQFF. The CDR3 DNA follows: TGTGCCAGCAGCCCCGGGACTAGCGGGACTTGGGAGCAGTTCTTC.

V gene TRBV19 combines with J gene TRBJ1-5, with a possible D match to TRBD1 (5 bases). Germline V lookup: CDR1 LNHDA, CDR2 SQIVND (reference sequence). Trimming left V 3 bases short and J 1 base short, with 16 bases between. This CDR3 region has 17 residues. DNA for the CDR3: TGTGCCAGTAGTATTAAAGGGGTTGCGTTGAGCAATCAGCCCCAGCATTTT. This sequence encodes CASSIKGVALSNQPQHF.

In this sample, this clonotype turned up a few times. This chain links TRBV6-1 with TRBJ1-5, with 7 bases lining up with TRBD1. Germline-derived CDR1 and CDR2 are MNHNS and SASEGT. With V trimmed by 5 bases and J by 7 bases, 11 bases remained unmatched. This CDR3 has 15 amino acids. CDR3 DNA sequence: TGTGCCAGCAGTCCCCAGGGACAGTCGGGACAGCCCCAGCATTTT. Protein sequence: CASSPQGQSGQPQHF.

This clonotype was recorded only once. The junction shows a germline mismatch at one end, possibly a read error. CDR3 in amino acids: CACSDRDRGDEKLFF. CDR3 DNA: TGTGCCTGTAGTGACCGGGACAGGGGTGATGAAAAACTGTTTTTT. The V call is TRBV19, the J call TRBJ1-4, with TRBD1 matching over 10 bases. Germline V lookup: CDR1 LNHDA, CDR2 SQIVND (reference sequence). There are 15 residues in the CDR3.

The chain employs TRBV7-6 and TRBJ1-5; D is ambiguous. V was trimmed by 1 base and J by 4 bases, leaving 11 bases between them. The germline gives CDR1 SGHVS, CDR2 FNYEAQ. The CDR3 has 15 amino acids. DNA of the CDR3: TGTGCCAGCAGCTTAGGGAACGGGCTGAATCAGCCCCAGCATTTT. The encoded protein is CASSLGNGLNQPQHF.